This T cell receptor (beta chain) was identified in a study of T cell responses to AZD1222 COVID-19 vaccine. This table comes from immunoSEQ multiplex PCR, and its TCRdb copy is limited to in-frame clones, with some not included. The data show nearly 90,000 clones, 88% seen once. The material was peripheral blood, obtained on day 0 of AZD1222 vaccination. This TCR was recovered from an adult in good health.

CDR3 sequence reads: CASSYGETEAFF. CDR3 bases: TGTGCCAGCAGTTATGGAGAAACTGAAGCTTTCTTT. V and J are TRBV6-6 and TRBJ1-1, with D uncertain. The CDR3 totals 12 residues. CDR1 MNHNY and CDR2 SVGAGI come from the germline V gene (reference sequence). Trimming shortened V by 3 bases and J by 5 bases, and 7 bases separated the two germline ends.